This T cell receptor beta chain was profiled in a study of high-grade serous ovarian cancer treatment subgroups. The CDR3 has 14 amino acids. The germline V gene encodes CDR1 MDHEN and CDR2 SYDVKM. With 1 base removed from V and 1 base from J, the gap between germline ends came to 8 bases. TCRdb's table, derived via immunoSEQ multiplex PCR, lists solely in-frame clones and lacks some. The sample includes 3,600 or so clones, 68% of them seen just once. As concerns this clone: Its target is unknown.

Study-level points and caveats: The analyses considered CDR3 and ignored CDR1 and CDR2. TCR clonal relatedness correlated positively with neoantigen level.

Tumor tissue was taken before any definitive surgery or chemotherapy was given. Sequenced input: tumor tissue. The clonotype was recovered from a human donor with high-grade serous ovarian cancer. The V gene is TRBV28, the J gene TRBJ2-7; D is ambiguous. As DNA, the CDR3 is TGTGCCAGCAGTTTATCCGGATATTCCTACGAGCAGTACGTC. This translates into CASSLSGYSYEQYV.